This T cell receptor beta chain was documented in a study of vaccination and CD4 T cells after COVID-19. Time point here: late sampling 161 to 241 days after vaccination in a few convalescent patients. Trimming stripped 5 bases from V and 2 bases from J, with 13 bases between. The CDR3 spans 15 residues. Germline CDR1 and CDR2: MGHDK and SYGVNS. TCRdb redid the calling of the PCR reads with MiXCR, one entry per CDR3 protein. Among about 28,000 distinct CDR3 sequences listed, over 40% were seen once. The source material was CD4+ T cells from blood, sampled about 7 months after SARS-CoV-2 vaccination. The TCR originated in a human donor who had recovered from COVID-19. This sequence joins TRBV25-1 and TRBJ2-1, with D unresolved. The CDR3 DNA follows: TGTGCCAGCAGTCCGACTCGGCCCCCCTACAATGAGCAGTTCTTC. As protein: CASSPTRPPYNEQFF.